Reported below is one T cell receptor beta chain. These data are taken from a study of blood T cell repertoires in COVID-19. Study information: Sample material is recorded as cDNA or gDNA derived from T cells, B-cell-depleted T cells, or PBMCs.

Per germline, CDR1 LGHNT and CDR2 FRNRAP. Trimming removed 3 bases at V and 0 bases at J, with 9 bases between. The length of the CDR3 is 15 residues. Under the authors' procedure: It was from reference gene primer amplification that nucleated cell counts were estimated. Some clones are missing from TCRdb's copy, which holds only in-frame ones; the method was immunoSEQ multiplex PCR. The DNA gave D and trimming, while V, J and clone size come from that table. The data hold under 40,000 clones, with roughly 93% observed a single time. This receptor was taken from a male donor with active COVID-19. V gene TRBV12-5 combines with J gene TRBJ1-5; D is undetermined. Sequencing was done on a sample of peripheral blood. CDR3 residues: CASGFMSLSNQPQHF. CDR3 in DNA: TGTGCTAGTGGTTTTATGTCTCTTAGCAATCAGCCCCAGCATTTT.